Following are 10 T cell receptor beta chains from one sample sequenced in a study of blood T cell repertoires in COVID-19. The table came from immunoSEQ multiplex PCR; TCRdb's copy has only in-frame clones and leaves some out. The data contain roughly 310,000 clones, around nine tenths of them singletons. Sequencing used PBMCs or T cells enriched from blood (not recorded which). The receptor set was obtained from a man in his sixties who had recovered from COVID-19.

V gene TRBV5-1 combines with J gene TRBJ2-3; TRBD2 agrees at 11 bases. The CDR3 sequence is 16 residues long. Germline assignment: CDR1 SGHRS and CDR2 YFSETQ. V shed 0 bases, J shed 5 bases, and the junction held 5 bases outside the gene matches. CDR3 loop: CASSLGGLAGGDTQYF. CDR3 bases: TGCGCCAGCAGCTTGGGGGGTCTAGCGGGAGGAGATACGCAGTATTTT. Combining the CDR3 with reference TRBV5-1 and TRBJ2-3 gives the whole variable domain KAGVTQTPRYLIKTRGQQVTLSCSPISGHRSVSWYQQTPGQGLQFLFEYFSETQRNKGNFPGRFSGRQFSNSRSEMNVSTLELGDSALYLCASSLGGLAGGDTQYFGPGTRLTVL.

Written as DNA, the CDR3 is TGTGCCAGCAGTTTAAGGAGGTCCTACGAGCAGTACTTC. Its translation: CASSLRRSYEQYF. The rearrangement joins TRBV12-3 or TRBV12-4 to TRBJ2-7; weak D call: TRBD2 (5 bases). The CDR3 runs to 13 residues. Between the trimmed V and J ends, which lost 2 bases and 1 base, there was a span of 6 bases.

The V call is TRBV6-5, the J call TRBJ1-2, with a weak D call TRBD1 (6 bases). In germline, CDR1 is MNHEY, CDR2 SVGAGI. The CDR3 is made up of 14 amino acids. With 5 bases removed from V and 8 bases from J, the gap between germline ends came to 18 bases. The DNA for the CDR3 is TGTGCCAGCAGTCGGGAGGGCAAGGGGGAAGGCTACACCTTC. Residues: CASSREGKGEGYTF.

V usage is TRBV30 and J usage is TRBJ1-1; 7 nucleotides line up with TRBD1. V lost 1 base, J lost 3 bases, and 8 bases stayed unmatched. Germline V CDR1 and CDR2: GTSNPN, SVGIG (reference sequence). This CDR3 spans 15 amino acids. CDR3 residues: CAWSARQGRYTEAFF. The CDR3 region has the DNA TGTGCCTGGAGTGCCCGACAGGGTAGGTACACTGAAGCTTTCTTT.

The rearrangement joins TRBV7-6 to TRBJ2-3; 10 nucleotides line up with TRBD2. Per germline, CDR1 SGHVS and CDR2 FNYEAQ. Unmatched junction bases numbered 9, after V lost 1 base and J lost 2 bases. This CDR3 is 18 amino acids long. CDR3 nucleotides: TGTGCCAGCAGCTTAGGCCTAGCGGGAGTGCGGCTCACAGATACGCAGTATTTT. The encoded protein is CASSLGLAGVRLTDTQYF.

V usage is TRBV5-4 and J usage is TRBJ2-1; TRBD1 aligns across 8 bases. V lost 4 bases to trimming and J lost 2 bases; unmatched junction nucleotides: 5. This CDR3 comprises 15 residues. The V gene's germline CDR1 is SGHNT and CDR2 YYREEE (reference sequence). CDR3 in DNA: TGTGCCAGCAGCCCAGGGGGCCCGACCTACAATGAGCAGTTCTTC. It encodes CASSPGGPTYNEQFF.

The CDR3 region is CASSQDAGSREKLFF. The CDR3 DNA is TGTGCCAGCAGCCAAGATGCAGGGTCTCGTGAAAAACTGTTTTTT. The rearrangement joins TRBV4-2 to TRBJ1-4, with D perhaps matching TRBD1 (5 bases). Deletions cut 0 bases from V and 7 bases from J, with 12 bases between. This CDR3 is built from 15 residues. Germline CDR1 is LGHNA and CDR2 is YNFKEQ.

The chain has TRBV6-5 and TRBJ1-2; no reliable D call. V gave up 4 bases and J gave up 3 bases, with 9 bases separating them. The CDR3 is 13 amino acids. Germline CDR1 MNHEY, CDR2 SVGAGI. The CDR3 here is CASSLAEDYGYTF. The CDR3 bases are TGTGCCAGCAGTTTGGCAGAGGACTATGGCTACACCTTC.

The gene calls are TRBV4-1 and TRBJ2-3, with TRBD2 identical over 7 bases. This CDR3 spans 14 amino acids. Germline-derived CDR1 and CDR2 are MGHRA and YSYEKL. With V trimmed by 3 bases and J by 6 bases, 6 bases remained unmatched. As DNA, the CDR3 is TGCGCCAGCAGCCATCCCTCCGGGGGGGATACGCAGTATTTT. Translating gives CASSHPSGGDTQYF.

V is TRBV6-5 and J is TRBJ2-1, with TRBD2 identical over 11 bases. V gave up 8 bases and J gave up 7 bases; unmatched junction bases: 10. This CDR3 is 15 amino acids long. Germline-derived CDR1 and CDR2 are MNHEY and SVGAGI. The CDR3 DNA sequence: TGTGCCAGCCGCAATCTAGCGGGGGGTGGTAATGAGCAGTTCTTC. It yields the protein CASRNLAGGGNEQFF.